A single T cell receptor beta chain is shown here with its context. This sample was taken from a study of blood T cell repertoires in COVID-19. Study at large: Donors in the United States, Italy and Spain gave samples during acute or convalescent COVID-19. T cells, B-cell-depleted T cells, or PBMCs provided the cDNA or gDNA that served as material.

Per the original data handling: Counts of nucleated cells, estimated from reference gene primer amplification, were obtained. This table comes from immunoSEQ multiplex PCR, and its TCRdb copy is limited to in-frame clones, with some not included. V, J and clone size reflect that table, while D and trimming were determined from the DNA. The repertoire includes tens of thousands of clones, roughly 82% of them detected once, and roughly a sixth sits in the top ten. This receptor was obtained from a human donor in a cohort sampled during active COVID-19. Material for sequencing was peripheral blood.

The CDR3 loop reads CASSENPGTGELFF. The CDR3 DNA follows: TGTGCCAGCAGTGAGAACCCCGGCACCGGGGAGCTGTTTTTT. The V call is TRBV6-1, the J call TRBJ2-2; D is uncertain. Germline CDR1 MNHNS, CDR2 SASEGT. The CDR3 extends over 14 amino acids. The germline V and J ends were trimmed by 3 bases and 4 bases, with 9 bases remaining between them.